This TCR beta chain emerged from a study of blood T cells in healthy people across ages (dated by TCRdb to between 2015 and 2016). With respect to the entire study: In model experiments, template switching captured roughly one uniquely barcoded TCR beta cDNA molecule for every two T cells. Using deep sequencing normalized with unique cDNA molecular identifiers, the study measured how TCR beta repertoire diversity changes with age. The donors were split into four age groups: young (average about 15 years), middle-aged (about 40), aged (62) and long-lived (roughly 80). To avoid experimental bias, donors of different ages were randomly spread across the sequencing lanes. Using the same blood draw, the study looked at two additional independent replicas of 1 million unique cDNA reads for two donors, one aged 18 to 30 and the other aged 80 or older. Overall study outcomes, separate from this receptor: Because donor CMV infection status was unknown, age-related changes in expanded clonotypes were potentially confounded. Conclusive comparison of naive and antigen-experienced compartments was prevented by the profiling of bulk unsorted PBMCs. Estimates of total diversity based on one million sequenced T cells were considered lower bounds and underestimates. There was a strong correlation between observed TCR beta diversity and the percentage of naive T cells measured by flow cytometry. As age increased, observed TCR beta diversity per million T cells dropped in a roughly linear way, and a significant reduction was already evident by age 40. Compared with the aged group, more naive CD4+ T cells, fewer expanded clones and increased TCR diversity were shown by the long-lived group, suggesting age selection.

The donors were under 40 Caucasian individuals from Russia, aged roughly 6 to 90 years, who were systemically healthy. Roughly 10 milliliters of peripheral blood were drawn from each donor into EDTA-treated Vacutainer tubes. Ficoll-Paque density-gradient centrifugation was used to isolate PBMCs, with at least 6.5 million per sample. Trizol reagent was used to extract total RNA from the PBMCs, yielding at least 6 micrograms per sample. For every donor, an aliquot of PBMCs went through flow cytometry to measure the percentages of naive CD45RAhigh/CD27high T cells. The CDR3 sequence holds 19 residues, the cysteine and phenylalanine included. Only CDR3 DNA remains: 57 bases, in frame from the first base. Trimming accounts for 1 base at V and 4 bases at J, while the number of junction bases matched to no gene is 12. CDR1 and CDR2, looked up from the germline V gene, are MGHRA and YSYEKL. Library preparation employed 5' RACE. Sequencing took place on an Illumina HiSeq 2500. A second PCR of roughly 6 to 11 cycles was run with a J-beta primer mix and a sample-barcoded 5' primer. Each TCR beta cDNA molecule received a unique molecular identifier from a template-switch 5' adaptor carrying 12 random nucleotides. At least 3 million CDR3-containing paired-end reads were obtained from each sample. First-strand cDNA synthesis was performed from all RNA using the Mint cDNA synthesis kit, with priming by a TRBC-specific oligonucleotide. All cDNA was treated with uracil-DNA glycosylase and then went through a first 18-cycle PCR with the universal primers M1SS and BC2_uni_R. The paper's processing steps were these. Normalization of each sample was performed by random selection of 1 million high-quality reads, each carrying a distinct molecular identifier. Reads with shared molecular identifiers were discarded instead of being binned into consensus sequences. MiTCR, with a Q25 quality threshold and the strictest error-elimination algorithm, was used for CDR3 identification, clonotype clustering and error correction. A nonparametric unseen species model with Euler transformation was used to estimate a lower bound on total TCR beta diversity. TCRdb cleaned the public reads at Q25 with fastp, built clones with MiXCR and kept in-frame beta chains. Entries are consolidated by CDR3 protein sequence, retaining the most common genes and DNA. The V and J calls follow TCRdb's processing rather than the paper's. The sample table holds approximately 690,000 distinct CDR3 sequences, of which around 43% were seen once. The top ten clones comprise 25% to 30% of the sample.

Comment on this clonotype: Its antigen is currently not known. Base qualities are missing; no much larger clone stands one base away.

The clonotype was recovered from an elderly man in good health. This sequence uses TRBV4-1 and TRBJ2-1; a stretch of 11 junction bases matches TRBD1. Sequencing was done on a sample of blood. The CDR3 protein: CASSQVGTGGVGTYNEQFF. The nucleotide sequence is given as TGCGCCAGCAGCCAAGTTGGGACAGGGGGGGTGGGAACATACAATGAGCAGTTCTTC.